The 30 T cell receptor beta chains below all came from one sample that was sequenced in a study of tumor and adjacent non-tumor tissue in lung cancer. A modified ARM-PCR protocol with three rounds of nested PCR amplified TCRbeta. TCRdb passed the multiplex PCR reads through MiXCR, listing each CDR3 protein once. The data show tens of thousands of distinct CDR3 sequences, around two thirds seen once. RNA was extracted from bulk tissue without any cell sorting. The normal lung tissue was taken more than 3 cm from the tumor edge. The sequenced sample consisted of distant non-tumor lung tissue. These receptors originate from a man in his sixties or seventies with non-small cell lung cancer.

Points on this clonotype: This CDR3 fails to terminate in the conserved phenylalanine or tryptophan, so it likely reflects a read error. The rearrangement links TRBV6-6 to TRBJ1-3, with a weak D call TRBD1 (5 bases). CDR1 MNHNY and CDR2 SVGAGI come from the germline V gene (reference sequence). This CDR3 is built from 17 residues. As DNA, the CDR3 is TGTGCCGGCAGTTACTCTGTACAGGCTCGCTCTGGAAACACCATATATCTT. It translates to CAGSYSVQARSGNTIYL.

In the case of this clonotype: Given the absence of the conserved phenylalanine or tryptophan at the CDR3 end, a read error is likely. The V call is TRBV6-5, the J call TRBJ1-1, with a tentative D call TRBD1 (6 bases). Germline lookup yields CDR1 MNHEY and CDR2 SVGAGI. This CDR3 comprises 17 residues. The CDR3 reads CSSSYPPTGIRDTEAFS. The DNA for the CDR3 is TGTTCCAGCAGTTACCCCCCCACAGGGATCAGGGACACTGAAGCTTTCTCT.

This clonotype was picked up many times. The chain has TRBV23-1 and TRBJ2-5; the D gene is possibly TRBD2 (6 bases). TRBV23-1 is marked as an open reading frame, function uncertain. V lost 0 bases to trimming and J lost 3 bases, with 11 bases between them. CDR3 length: 15 amino acids. The DNA of the CDR3 is TGCGCCAGCAGTCAATCGGGAGGAATCGAAGAGACCCAGTACTTC. Its protein is CASSQSGGIEETQYF.

The chain links TRBV3-1 to TRBJ1-2; no firm D call. The V gene's germline CDR1 is LGHDT and CDR2 YNNKEL (reference sequence). The CDR3 consists of 14 residues. Trimming took off 1 base at V and 4 bases at J, with 10 bases between the two ends. The CDR3 coding sequence is TGTGCCAGCAGCCAAGCCACGGGCCCCTATGGCTACACCTTC. Translated: CASSQATGPYGYTF.

Concerning this clonotype: A junction end diverges from the germline sequence, so it may reflect a read error. The rearrangement uses TRBV11-1 and TRBJ1-2; D might be TRBD1 (6 bases). Germline CDR1 SGHAT, CDR2 FQDESV (reference sequence). This CDR3 is built from 13 residues. CDR3 DNA sequence: TGTGCCAGCAGCTTGGAGGGGGGAAATGGCAACACATTC. Protein: CASSLEGGNGNTF.

A word on this clonotype: The junction differs from germline at one of its ends, possibly a read error. The rearrangement links TRBV6-5 to TRBJ1-3, with unresolved D. The CDR3 runs 15 residues. Germline V gene sequence: CDR1 MNHEY, CDR2 SVGAGI. CDR3 loop: CASSPRGRAGNTTYF. CDR3 nucleotide sequence: TGTGCCAGCAGTCCCCGTGGTCGGGCCGGAAACACCACATATTTT.

Remarks on this clonotype: Mismatch with germline at one junction end may stem from a read error. CDR3 region: CASSLWDRGNEQFF. The DNA for the CDR3 is TGCGCCAGCAGTCTATGGGACAGGGGAAACGAGCAGTTCTTC. This rearrangement joins TRBV28 to TRBJ2-7; TRBD1 matches 10 bases. The J call may be incorrect, as the DNA end agrees better with TRBJ2-1. Germline values: CDR1 MDHEN, CDR2 SYDVKM. The CDR3 loop spans 14 amino acids.

This clonotype appeared many times. V and J are TRBV5-5 and TRBJ2-7, with 10 bases fitting TRBD1. This CDR3 is 14 amino acids long. Germline values: CDR1 SGHKS, CDR2 YYEKEE (reference sequence). Trimming cost V 4 bases and J 6 bases; bases outside gene matches: 7. CDR3 sequence: CASSPGTGEVEQYF. The CDR3 DNA follows: TGTGCCAGCAGCCCGGGGACAGGGGAGGTCGAGCAGTACTTC.

In regard to this clonotype: A read error may be the cause here, since a much bigger clone is one base away. This sequence joins TRBV4-2 and TRBJ1-2, with TRBD1 matching 8 bases. Germline-derived CDR1 and CDR2 are LGHNA and YNFKEQ. CDR3 size: 17 residues. The CDR3 reads CVSSHSGTGTDNYGYTF. The CDR3 nucleotides read TGTGTCAGCAGCCACTCCGGGACAGGCACCGATAACTATGGCTACACCTTC.

Only a few counts were recorded for this clonotype. The V gene is TRBV5-5, the J gene TRBJ2-3; TRBD2 aligns across 10 bases. This CDR3 contains 15 residues. In germline, CDR1 is SGHKS, CDR2 YYEKEE (reference sequence). V trimming: 4 bases; J trimming: 1 base; junction bases outside the gene matches: 3. This CDR3 reads CASSPGTSGTDTQYF. In DNA, the CDR3 is TGTGCCAGCAGCCCCGGGACTAGCGGCACAGATACGCAGTATTTT.

This CDR3 reads CASSEDRGSGANVLTF. In DNA, the CDR3 is TGTGCCAGCAGCGAGGACAGGGGCTCTGGGGCCAACGTCCTGACTTTC. The J gene is TRBJ2-6, the V gene TRBV7-9; 9 nucleotides match TRBD1. With 5 bases clipped from V and 0 bases from J, the junction kept 2 bases outside the gene matches. Germline V gene lookup returns CDR1 SEHNR and CDR2 FQNEAQ (reference sequence). The CDR3 runs 16 residues.

Concerning this clonotype: This sequence may be a read error, since a much larger clone differs from it by one base. The V call is TRBV6-5, the J call TRBJ2-7; maybe TRBD2 (7 bases). V lost 7 bases, J lost 2 bases, and 15 bases lay in between. Germline V gene sequence: CDR1 MNHEY, CDR2 SVGAGI. The CDR3 sequence is 14 residues long. CDR3 in DNA: TGTGCCAGCACCCCCCGGGGGGCGGCCTACGAGCAGTACTTC. Translating it yields CASTPRGAAYEQYF.

This clonotype was seen once. The conserved final phenylalanine or tryptophan is absent from the CDR3, which likely points to a read error. This chain connects TRBV11-1 to TRBJ2-1, with 9 bases identical to TRBD1. This CDR3 region has 14 residues. Germline CDR1 SGHAT, CDR2 FQDESV (reference sequence). CDR3 sequence reads: CAISPRTGVYEQFL. CDR3 bases: TGTGCCATCAGCCCTCGGACAGGGGTGTATGAGCAGTTCCTC.

As to this clonotype: One base away lies a much larger clone, so this may be a sequencing read error. This chain uses TRBV6-1 with TRBJ1-5, with 10 bases fitting TRBD1. V dropped 8 bases and J dropped 7; count of bases not matched to a gene: 14. This CDR3 is built from 16 residues. Germline V lookup: CDR1 MNHNS, CDR2 SASEGT. Here the CDR3 reads CASFRPGQGSKQPQHF. The CDR3 DNA reads TGTGCCAGCTTTCGCCCGGGACAGGGGTCGAAACAGCCCCAGCATTTT.

For this clonotype: Lacking the conserved final phenylalanine or tryptophan, this CDR3 likely reflects a read error. The gene calls are TRBV7-8 and TRBJ2-7, with 7 bases fitting TRBD2. Trimming took 0 bases from V and 2 from J; bases not matched to a gene: 4. The CDR3 runs to 15 residues. From germline, CDR1 is SGHVS and CDR2 FQNEAQ. CDR3 nucleotides: TGTGCCAGCAGCTTAGCAGCGGGAAGGGCCTACGAGCAGTACTTG. It encodes CASSLAAGRAYEQYL.

Written as DNA, the CDR3 is TGTGCCACCCAGAGACAAGTTAATCAGCCCCAGCATTTT. This sequence encodes CATQRQVNQPQHF. The gene calls are TRBV24-1 and TRBJ1-5; D is ambiguous. Germline V gives CDR1 KGHDR, CDR2 SFDVKD. The CDR3 spans 13 residues. Deletions cut 9 bases from V and 4 bases from J, with 12 bases between.

The chain links TRBV12-3 or TRBV12-4 to TRBJ2-3; 10 bases are a match to TRBD2. Germline trimming cut 8 bases from V and 0 bases from J; bases unmatched to any gene: 14. This CDR3 is 18 amino acids long. CDR3 sequence reads: CASGIAGGLYSSTDTQYF. CDR3 bases: TGTGCCAGCGGGATAGCGGGGGGTCTATATTCTAGCACAGATACGCAGTATTTT.

On this clonotype: Just one base apart from a much larger clone, this may be a read error. This is likely a read error, given that the CDR3 carries no conserved phenylalanine or tryptophan at its end. The CDR3 protein is CASSPPGMNTEAFS. Written as DNA, the CDR3 is TGTGCCAGCAGCCCACCCGGGATGAACACTGAAGCTTTCTCT. The V and J genes are TRBV14 and TRBJ1-1; D gene unclear. The germline V gene encodes CDR1 SGHDN and CDR2 FVKESK. Trimming took off 4 bases at V and 0 bases at J, with 9 bases between the two ends. The CDR3 has 14 residues.

As regards this clonotype: It may be a read error: a sequence one base away is much more abundant. The chain carries TRBV12-3 or TRBV12-4 and TRBJ2-4; TRBD1 aligns across 11 bases. CDR3 length equals 15 residues. The CDR3, as DNA: TGTGCCAACAGTAGGTGGACAGGGGGCATGAACATTCAGTACTTC. Its translation is CANSRWTGGMNIQYF.

This clonotype was picked up one time. This sequence may be a read error, since a much larger clone differs from it by one base. The rearrangement uses TRBV10-2 and TRBJ1-4; D remains unclear. Germline lookup yields CDR1 WSHSY and CDR2 SAAADI. The CDR3 has 14 residues. V was pared by 3 bases and J by 5 bases, with 10 bases between. The CDR3 nucleotides are TGCGCCAGCAGTGAATGGGAGATAAATGAAAAACTGTTTTTT. This codes for CASSEWEINEKLFF.

In the case of this clonotype: This CDR3 is missing its conserved last phenylalanine or tryptophan, likely due to a read error. The chain is built from TRBV6-1 and TRBJ1-1; no definite D call. V lost 5 bases and J 0 bases, leaving 10 bases between the germline ends. Germline loops: CDR1 MNHNS, CDR2 SASEGT. There are 14 residues in the CDR3. The DNA of the CDR3 is TGTGCCAGCAGTCGCCCCACAATGAACACTGAAGCTTTCCCT. Amino acids: CASSRPTMNTEAFP.

This clonotype was recorded many times. In nucleotides, the CDR3 is TGCGCCAGCAGCTCACGGAAACCACCCGGACAGGGCCACTCTGGGGCCAACGTCCTGACTTTC. It yields the protein CASSSRKPPGQGHSGANVLTF. The chain is built from TRBV4-1 and TRBJ2-6, with 8 bases fitting TRBD1. The V segment lost 5 bases and the J segment 0 bases; nucleotides outside the gene matches: 18. Germline V lookup: CDR1 MGHRA, CDR2 YSYEKL. This CDR3 has 21 amino acids.

This sequence joins TRBV14 and TRBJ1-5; D gene uncertain. Germline CDR1 SGHDN, CDR2 FVKESK. V lost 3 bases to trimming and J lost 6 bases, with 9 bases between them. This CDR3 region has 13 residues. CDR3 in DNA: TGTGCCAGCAGCCAGCGTTGGGGTCAGCCCCAGCATTTT. Protein product: CASSQRWGQPQHF. The full variable domain, completed using reference TRBV14 and TRBJ1-5, is EAGVTQFPSHSVIEKGQTVTLRCDPISGHDNLYWYRRVMGKEIKFLLHFVKESKQDESGMPNNRFLAERTGGTYSTLKVQPAELEDSGVYFCASSQRWGQPQHFGDGTRLSIL.

About this clonotype itself: This may stem from a read error, because a much larger clone lies one nucleotide away. The chain recombines TRBV6-6 with TRBJ2-2, with 8 nucleotides matching TRBD1. CDR1 MNHNY and CDR2 SVGAGI come from the germline V gene (reference sequence). The V and J ends lost 11 bases and 7 bases, in that order; junction bases with no gene match: 6. The CDR3 contains 12 residues. CDR3 sequence reads: CAEQGANGELFF. As DNA, the CDR3 is TGTGCCGAGCAGGGGGCGAACGGGGAGCTGTTTTTT.

With regard to this clonotype: Compared with germline, one end of the junction differs, possibly owing to a read error. The rearrangement links TRBV29-1 to TRBJ2-1, with 7 bases fitting TRBD2. Per germline, CDR1 SQVTM and CDR2 ANQGSEA. The CDR3 contains 16 residues. CDR3 in DNA: TGCAGCGTTGAAGGGGATCGAGCGGGGTTCTACGATGAGCAGTTCTTC. Amino acids: CSVEGDRAGFYDEQFF.

With respect to this clonotype: A much larger clonotype is one base distant, so this may be a read error. This sequence joins TRBV10-3 and TRBJ1-4; D is perhaps TRBD1 (5 bases). Germline lookup yields CDR1 ENHRY and CDR2 SYGVKD. The CDR3 length is 13 residues. CDR3 DNA: TGTGCCATCAGTGATTCTGGGGGTGAAAAACGGTTTTTT. It specifies CAISDSGGEKRFF.

The table lists this clonotype with a count of one. This may stem from a read error, because a much larger clone lies one nucleotide away. The chain couples TRBV5-5 to TRBJ2-5; D possibly corresponds to TRBD2 (5 bases). This CDR3 contains 15 residues. Germline loops: CDR1 SGHKS, CDR2 YYEKEE (reference sequence). CDR3 region: CVSSMKWTGWETQYF. The CDR3 region has the DNA TGTGTCAGCAGCATGAAATGGACGGGGTGGGAGACCCAGTACTTC.

This clonotype was seen repeatedly, ten times or more. This sequence joins TRBV6-6 and TRBJ1-3; D perhaps matches TRBD1 (5 bases). This CDR3 comprises 14 residues. Germline CDR1 reads MNHNY; CDR2 reads SVGAGI (reference sequence). V was trimmed by 8 bases and J by 0 bases, leaving 11 bases between them. The CDR3 nucleotides are TGTGCCAGCTTTGGGACCGGCTCTGGAAACACCATATATTTT. Translated, it gives CASFGTGSGNTIYF.

This chain links TRBV5-1 with TRBJ2-3; 13 nucleotides align to TRBD2. J gave up 1 base and V 3 bases, and 5 bases lay outside the gene matches. This CDR3 spans 17 amino acids. Germline values: CDR1 SGHRS, CDR2 YFSETQ. In DNA, the CDR3 is TGCGCCAGCAGCTCATCGGGACTAGCGGGACGCACAGATACGCAGTATTTT. This gives the protein CASSSSGLAGRTDTQYF.

This clonotype was seen repeatedly, ten times or more. This CDR3 is CASSPVTRSTEAFF. As DNA, the CDR3 is TGTGCCAGCAGCCCCGTGACTCGAAGCACTGAAGCTTTCTTT. This chain connects TRBV5-4 to TRBJ1-1; D gene ambiguous. Germline assignment: CDR1 SGHNT and CDR2 YYREEE (reference sequence). V was cut by 4 bases and J by 4 bases, with 14 bases left in between. This CDR3 spans 14 amino acids.